What follows describes a single T cell receptor beta chain. Its specificity is unknown. The CDR3 extends over 11 amino acids. V was clipped by 1 base and J by 8 bases, with 8 bases between them. CDR1 DFQATT and CDR2 SNEGSKA come from the germline V gene (reference sequence). Enrolled hyperthyroidism patients had a new diagnosis, a duration under 2 months, and an age of 18 to 65. This entry is derived from a study of Graves' ophthalmopathy and Graves' hyperthyroidism. In the study overall: The stable label applied to hyperthyroidism with no ophthalmopathy within 18 months of follow-up.

Findings and limits, study-wide: Most thyroid clonotypes expanded beyond 0.001 frequency were also found in blood. Ophthalmopathy could be told apart from stable hyperthyroidism by a 13-signature model (about 88% sensitivity, around 79% specificity).

RNA served as the template for amplifying TCR beta CDR3 regions. After a first-round RT-PCR with HTBI primers, a second-round multiplex PCR was run. One entry per CDR3 protein, called by TCRdb with MiXCR from the multiplex PCR reads. The table has over a million distinct CDR3 sequences, less than 45% seen once; the top ten hold around 10%. The receptor was isolated from an adult man with Graves' hyperthyroidism. Specimen: peripheral blood or thyroid tissue (not recorded which). J is TRBJ1-2 and V is TRBV20-1, with D unresolved. CDR3 residues: CSARAAEGYTF. CDR3 bases: TGCAGTGCTAGAGCGGCAGAAGGCTACACCTTC.